This T cell receptor beta chain was sequenced during a study of T cells after yellow fever vaccination. General study points: Among primary-vaccination clones, most reappeared after the booster, at almost 98% for CD4 and roughly 88% for CD8.

Of note for this clonotype: Its cognate antigen is unknown.

Synthesis of TCR cDNA relied on 5'RACE template switching, which attached a universal primer site and UMIs. A single record per CDR3 protein comes from TCRdb applying MiXCR to the 5' RACE reads. This table holds about 400,000 distinct CDR3 sequences, more than 5.5% found once. From germline, CDR1 is MGHDK and CDR2 SYGVNS. The CDR3 is 14 residues long. With 4 bases removed from V and 5 bases from J, the gap between germline ends came to 14 bases. The sample in question was PBMCs, obtained 5 days after the yellow fever booster vaccination. The chain employs TRBV25-1 and TRBJ1-1; TRBD1 might be the D (6 bases). The source of this sequence is a young man who received the YFV17D yellow fever vaccine. CDR3 amino acids: CASSATQGVTEAFF. The CDR3 bases are TGTGCCAGCAGTGCCACACAGGGTGTAACTGAAGCTTTCTTT.